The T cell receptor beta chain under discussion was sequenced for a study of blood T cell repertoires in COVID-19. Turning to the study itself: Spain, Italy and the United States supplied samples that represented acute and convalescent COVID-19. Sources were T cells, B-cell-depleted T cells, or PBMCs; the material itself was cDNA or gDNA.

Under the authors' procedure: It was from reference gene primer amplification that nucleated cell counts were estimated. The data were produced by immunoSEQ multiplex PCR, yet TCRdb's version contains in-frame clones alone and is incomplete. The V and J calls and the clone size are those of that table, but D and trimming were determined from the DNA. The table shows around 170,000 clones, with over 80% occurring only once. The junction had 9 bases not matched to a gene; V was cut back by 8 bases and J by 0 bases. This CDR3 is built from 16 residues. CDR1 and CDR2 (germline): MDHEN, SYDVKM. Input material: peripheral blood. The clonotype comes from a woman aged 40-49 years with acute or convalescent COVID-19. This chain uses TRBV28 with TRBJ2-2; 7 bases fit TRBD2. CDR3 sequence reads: CASGMSGKANTGELFF. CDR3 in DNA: TGTGCCAGCGGAATGAGCGGGAAGGCGAACACCGGGGAGCTGTTTTTT.